This T cell receptor (beta chain) emerged from a study of blood T cell repertoires in COVID-19. CDR3 size: 16 residues. The germline gives CDR1 SGDLS, CDR2 YYNGEE. The ends were cut back, 4 bases at V and 5 bases at J, with 18 bases in the middle. Profiled with immunoSEQ multiplex PCR; TCRdb holds only in-frame clones, not every one. The sample yields roughly 76,000 clones, around 78% seen once. This receptor was obtained from a human donor in a cohort sampled during active COVID-19. The V gene is TRBV9, the J gene TRBJ1-4; tentative D call: TRBD1 (6 bases). Material: peripheral blood. The CDR3 region is CASSPEPKGVNEKLFF. The CDR3 DNA follows: TGTGCCAGCAGCCCTGAACCCAAGGGGGTGAATGAAAAACTGTTTTTT. The full variable domain, rest sourced from reference TRBV9 and TRBJ1-4, is DSGVTQTPKHLITATGQRVTLRCSPRSGDLSVYWYQQSLDQGLQFLIQYYNGEERAKGNILERFSAQQFPDLHSELNLSSLELGDSALYFCASSPEPKGVNEKLFFGSGTQLSVL.